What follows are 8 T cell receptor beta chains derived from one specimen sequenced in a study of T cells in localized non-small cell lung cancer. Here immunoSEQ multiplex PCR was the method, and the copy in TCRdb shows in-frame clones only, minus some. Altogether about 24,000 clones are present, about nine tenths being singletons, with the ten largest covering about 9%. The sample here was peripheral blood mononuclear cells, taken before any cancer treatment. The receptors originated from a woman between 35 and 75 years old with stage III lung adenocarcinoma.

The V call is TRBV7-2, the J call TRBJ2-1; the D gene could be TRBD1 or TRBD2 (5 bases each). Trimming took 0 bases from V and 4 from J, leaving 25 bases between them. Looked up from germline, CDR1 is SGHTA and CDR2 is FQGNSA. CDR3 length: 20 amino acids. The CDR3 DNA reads TGTGCCAGCAGCTTAGCCTTTCTTCTTAGGGGTGGCGGGCGATACAATGAGCAGTTCTTC. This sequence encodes CASSLAFLLRGGGRYNEQFF.

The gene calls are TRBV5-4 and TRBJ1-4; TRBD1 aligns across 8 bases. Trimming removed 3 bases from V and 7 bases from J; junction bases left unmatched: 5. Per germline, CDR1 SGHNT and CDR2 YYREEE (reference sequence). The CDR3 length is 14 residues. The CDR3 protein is CASSSQGASEKLFF. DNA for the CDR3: TGTGCCAGCAGCTCGCAGGGGGCTAGTGAAAAACTGTTTTTT.

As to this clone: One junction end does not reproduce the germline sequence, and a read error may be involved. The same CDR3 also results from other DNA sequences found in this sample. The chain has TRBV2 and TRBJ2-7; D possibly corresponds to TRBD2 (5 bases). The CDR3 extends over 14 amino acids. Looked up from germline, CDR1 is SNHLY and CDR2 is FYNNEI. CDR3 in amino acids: CASSETRPPYEQYF. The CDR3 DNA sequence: TGTGCCAGCAGTGAAACTAGACCACCCTATGAGCAGTACTTC.

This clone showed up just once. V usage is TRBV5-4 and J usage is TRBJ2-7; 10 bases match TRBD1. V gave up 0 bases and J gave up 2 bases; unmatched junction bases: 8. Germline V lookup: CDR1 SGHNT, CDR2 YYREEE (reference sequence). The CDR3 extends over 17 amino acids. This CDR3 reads CASSLGQGARGTYEQYF. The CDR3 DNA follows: TGTGCCAGCAGCTTGGGACAGGGGGCACGGGGGACCTACGAGCAGTACTTC.

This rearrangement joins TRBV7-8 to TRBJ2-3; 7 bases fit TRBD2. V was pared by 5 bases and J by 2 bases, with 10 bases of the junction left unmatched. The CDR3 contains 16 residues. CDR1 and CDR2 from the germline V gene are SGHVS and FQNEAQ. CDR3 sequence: CASSPIAGAITDTQYF. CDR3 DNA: TGTGCCAGCAGCCCCATAGCGGGCGCGATCACAGATACGCAGTATTTT.

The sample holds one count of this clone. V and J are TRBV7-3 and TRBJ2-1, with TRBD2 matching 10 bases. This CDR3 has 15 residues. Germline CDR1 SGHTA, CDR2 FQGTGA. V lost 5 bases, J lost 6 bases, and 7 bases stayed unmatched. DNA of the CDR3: TGTGCCAGCAGCCGACAACTAGCGGGAATCAATGAGCAGTTCTTC. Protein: CASSRQLAGINEQFF.

The chain's CDR3 is CASSLVAGSQETQYF. CDR3 in DNA: TGTGCCAGCAGCTTAGTGGCGGGAAGCCAAGAGACCCAGTACTTC. This chain connects TRBV11-2 to TRBJ2-5; D is perhaps TRBD2 (6 bases). Germline V gives CDR1 SGHAT, CDR2 FQNNGV. This CDR3 comprises 15 residues. Trimming took 1 base from V and 1 from J, leaving 10 bases between them. The full variable domain, completed using reference TRBV11-2 and TRBJ2-5, is EAGVAQSPRYKIIEKRQSVAFWCNPISGHATLYWYQQILGQGPKLLIQFQNNGVVDDSQLPKDRFSAERLKGVDSTLKIQPAKLEDSAVYLCASSLVAGSQETQYFGPGTRLLVL.

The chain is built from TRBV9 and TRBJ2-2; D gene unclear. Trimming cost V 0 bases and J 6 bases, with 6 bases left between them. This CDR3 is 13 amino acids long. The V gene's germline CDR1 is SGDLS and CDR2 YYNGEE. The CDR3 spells CASSVGSSGELFF. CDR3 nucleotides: TGTGCCAGCAGCGTAGGTAGCTCCGGGGAGCTGTTTTTT.